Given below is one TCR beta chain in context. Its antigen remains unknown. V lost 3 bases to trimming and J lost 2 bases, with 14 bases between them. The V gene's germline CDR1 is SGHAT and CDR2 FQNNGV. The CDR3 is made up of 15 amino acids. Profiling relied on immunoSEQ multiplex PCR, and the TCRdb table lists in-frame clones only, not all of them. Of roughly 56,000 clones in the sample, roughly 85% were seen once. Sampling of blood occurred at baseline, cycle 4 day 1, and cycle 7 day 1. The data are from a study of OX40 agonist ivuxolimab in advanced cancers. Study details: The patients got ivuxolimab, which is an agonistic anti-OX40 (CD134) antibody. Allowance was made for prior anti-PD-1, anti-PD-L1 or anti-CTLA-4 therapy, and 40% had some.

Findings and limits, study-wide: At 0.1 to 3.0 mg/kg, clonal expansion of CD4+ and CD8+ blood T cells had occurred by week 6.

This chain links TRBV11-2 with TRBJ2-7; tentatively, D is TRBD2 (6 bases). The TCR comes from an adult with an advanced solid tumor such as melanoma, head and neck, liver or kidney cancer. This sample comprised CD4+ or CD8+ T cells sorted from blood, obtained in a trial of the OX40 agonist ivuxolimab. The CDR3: CASSFLGGGPYEQYF. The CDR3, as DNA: TGTGCCAGCAGCTTTCTCGGGGGTGGACCCTACGAGCAGTACTTC.